This is a list of T cell receptor beta chains from one sample in a study of cytomegalovirus exposure and HLA in healthy donors. Measured with immunoSEQ multiplex PCR; TCRdb has only the in-frame clones, and not every one. The table has about 130,000 clones, around 90% seen once. Sample: PBMCs. All receptors come from a woman aged 25-40 years in good health and CMV-seropositive. Both conserved end residues are trimmed from each CDR3. Fields, in order: J gene, V gene, clone size, CDR3 protein. Clone size appears in some rows only: once, few, many, or a class for an expanded clone.

TRBJ2-1 | TRBV7-3 | once | ASSRSGSGDEQF
TRBJ2-3 | TRBV7-3 | NA | ASSPWGGRTDTQY
TRBJ1-2 | TRBV7-9 | NA | ASSLGGENYGYT
TRBJ2-7 | TRBV5-1 | NA | ASSLAPAQGRDLSEQY
TRBJ1-2 | TRBV18 | NA | ASSPPGVGYGYT
TRBJ2-2 | TRBV27 | NA | ASSSAGGPVGELF
TRBJ2-3 | TRBV5-6 | many | ASSRQGYSDTQY
TRBJ2-1 | TRBV9 | NA | ASSATGVNLYNEQF
TRBJ2-1 | TRBV7-9 | NA | ASSFRGYNEQF
TRBJ2-5 | TRBV2 | NA | ASISRDSQETQY
TRBJ2-7 | TRBV27 | many | ASSSDWGPSSYEQY
TRBJ2-1 | TRBV19 | NA | ASSIVTGAVYNEQF
TRBJ1-1 | TRBV4-1 | NA | ASSQGSGNTEAF
TRBJ2-7 | TRBV28 | NA | ASSPTPRGGEQY
TRBJ2-2 | TRBV9 | NA | ASRGTSVGVNTGELF
TRBJ2-6 | TRBV2 | NA | ASRRVAENSGANVLT
TRBJ1-4 | TRBV6-5 | NA | ASSPSTVTDKLF
TRBJ2-3 | TRBV9 | NA | ASSLTGVEDTQY
TRBJ2-7 | TRBV6-5 | few | ASRRDLKGEQY
TRBJ2-7 | TRBV6-5 | NA | ASSYLGRGYEQY
TRBJ2-3 | TRBV18 | NA | ASSPFRGAGTDTQY
TRBJ2-2 | TRBV9 | once | ASSAFVAGARAGELF
TRBJ1-2 | TRBV10-2 | few | ASSMTGNGYT
TRBJ2-1 | TRBV5-1 | NA | ASSLEGGGPYNEQF
TRBJ2-2 | TRBV27 | NA | ASSSPAGGGTWVTGELF
TRBJ2-3 | TRBV6-5 | once | ASSYEVRGTQY
TRBJ2-3 | TRBV13 | many | ASISRGTDTQY